What follows are 22 T cell receptor beta chains derived from one specimen sequenced in a study of breast tumors, draining lymph nodes, adjacent tissues. Axillary draining lymph nodes of breast cancer patients supplied the node samples. TCRdb ran MiXCR on the multiplex PCR reads and lists one entry per CDR3 protein. The data show some 170,000 distinct CDR3 sequences, about 34% seen once. The source material was axillary lymph node tissue. The receptors stem from a female donor with breast cancer. Some clones in this sample may be carry-over from other donors' samples.

Ten or more counts support this clonotype. V and J are TRBV4-2 and TRBJ2-5; 7 bases line up with TRBD2. V was clipped by 4 bases and J by 1 base; unmatched bases: 3. CDR1 and CDR2 (germline): LGHNA, YNFKEQ. There are 14 residues in the CDR3. As DNA, the CDR3 is TGTGCCAGCAGCCCGGGGACTACCCAAGAGACCCAGTACTTC. Residues: CASSPGTTQETQYF.

Comments on this clonotype: This sequence may be a read error, since a much larger clone differs from it by one base. The chain combines TRBV6-2 or TRBV6-3 with TRBJ2-7; 10 nucleotides line up with TRBD2. Trimming removed 5 bases from V and 3 bases from J; junction bases left unmatched: 10. Germline assignment: CDR1 MNHEY and CDR2 SVGEGT. CDR3 size: 16 residues. The CDR3 spells CASSPNLAGAFYEQYF. In nucleotides, the CDR3 is TGTGCCAGCAGTCCAAACCTAGCGGGGGCCTTCTACGAGCAGTACTTC.

CDR3 coding DNA: TGTGCCAGCAGAAGAGGGACAGGGTTCCAAGAGACCCAGTACTTC. Its translation: CASRRGTGFQETQYF. The chain joins TRBV19 to TRBJ2-5; 9 bases agree with TRBD1. The CDR3 sequence is 15 residues long. V trimming: 9 bases; J trimming: 1 base; junction bases outside the gene matches: 9. The V gene's germline CDR1 is LNHDA and CDR2 SQIVND (reference sequence).

A remark on this clonotype: A much more abundant neighbour one base away suggests this may be a read error. The chain couples TRBV5-5 to TRBJ2-3; D unresolved. The V gene lost 0 bases and the J gene lost 6 bases, with 8 bases spanning the gap. Germline-derived CDR1 and CDR2 are SGHKS and YYEKEE (reference sequence). The CDR3 is 13 residues long. In DNA, the CDR3 is TGTGCCAGCAGCTTGGACGCCACGGATACGCAGTATTTT. Its protein product is CASSLDATDTQYF.

On this clonotype: This CDR3 is missing its conserved last phenylalanine or tryptophan, likely due to a read error. The genes are TRBV19 and TRBJ1-5, with 9 bases fitting TRBD1. CDR1 is LNHDA and CDR2 is SQIVND in the germline V gene (reference sequence). The CDR3 is 17 residues long. V shed 7 bases and J 0 bases; nucleotides not matched to a gene: 10. CDR3 amino acids: CASTPGTGIDSNQPQHG. In DNA form, the CDR3 reads TGTGCCAGTACCCCCGGGACAGGGATCGATAGCAATCAGCCCCAGCATGGT.

The chain employs TRBV11-2 and TRBJ2-4; 8 bases agree with TRBD2. Germline CDR1 is SGHAT and CDR2 is FQNNGV. V gave up 3 bases and J gave up 0 bases; unmatched junction bases: 7. The CDR3 extends over 17 amino acids. The DNA of the CDR3 is TGTGCCAGCAGCTTTGACGGGGGGGCGGTAGCCAAAAACATTCAGTACTTC. Translated, it gives CASSFDGGAVAKNIQYF.

This clonotype was seen repeatedly, ten times or more. The chain joins TRBV6-1 to TRBJ2-3; D uncertain. The V gene lost 2 bases and the J gene lost 4 bases, with 10 bases spanning the gap. Germline V CDR1 and CDR2: MNHNS, SASEGT. The CDR3 length is 14 residues. The CDR3 here is CASSEFQNPDTQYF. The CDR3 nucleotides read TGTGCCAGCAGTGAATTTCAGAACCCAGATACGCAGTATTTT.

In its sample, this clonotype was seen once. The chain uses TRBV2 and TRBJ1-5; no firm D call. The CDR3 totals 14 residues. Germline V lookup: CDR1 SNHLY, CDR2 FYNNEI. V shed 1 base and J shed 7 bases, with 11 bases lying between them. The CDR3 region is CASSEVGLEQPQHF. The CDR3 region has the DNA TGTGCCAGCAGTGAAGTGGGTTTGGAGCAGCCCCAGCATTTT.

The chain has TRBV7-2 and TRBJ2-7; 11 nucleotides line up with TRBD1. V was clipped by 5 bases and J by 1 base; unmatched bases: 7. CDR3 size: 16 residues. CDR1 is SGHTA and CDR2 is FQGNSA in the germline V gene. CDR3 sequence (DNA): TGTGCCAGCAGCGCCCTGGACAGGGGGCAGTCCTACGAGCAGTACTTC. This sequence encodes CASSALDRGQSYEQYF.

Ten or more counts support this clonotype. The rearrangement uses TRBV5-1 and TRBJ2-6; TRBD1 aligns across 7 bases. Germline CDR1 and CDR2: SGHRS and YFSETQ. V dropped 2 bases and J dropped 0; count of bases not matched to a gene: 11. The CDR3 length is 19 residues. The CDR3 nucleotides are TGCGCCAGCAGCTTCCCGACAGGGCTCAGCACCTCTGGGGCCAACGTCCTGACTTTC. Translating gives CASSFPTGLSTSGANVLTF.

In this sample, this clonotype turned up many times. This chain connects TRBV10-3 to TRBJ2-5; 10 bases fit TRBD1. Germline lookup yields CDR1 ENHRY and CDR2 SYGVKD. V lost 4 bases to trimming and J lost 5 bases; unmatched junction nucleotides: 16. CDR3 length equals 18 residues. CDR3 loop: CAISGQTSGTGDLETQYF. DNA of the CDR3: TGTGCCATCAGTGGACAGACCTCCGGGACAGGGGATCTTGAGACCCAGTACTTC.

This rearrangement joins TRBV3-1 to TRBJ1-5; 8 positions agree with TRBD1. The J segment lost 2 bases and the V segment lost 4 bases, leaving 13 bases of the junction unmatched. Germline CDR1 is LGHDT and CDR2 is YNNKEL (reference sequence). The CDR3 sequence is 18 residues long. The CDR3 region is CASSPGGRAGFGNQPQHF. CDR3 DNA: TGTGCCAGCAGCCCAGGGGGCCGTGCTGGATTCGGCAATCAGCCCCAGCATTTT.

This clonotype occurred many times. The chain employs TRBV2 and TRBJ2-7, with D uncertain. CDR1 and CDR2 from the germline V gene are SNHLY and FYNNEI. This CDR3 is 12 amino acids long. V was shortened by 10 bases and J by 5 bases, with 15 bases between the two germline ends. CDR3 bases: TGTGCCACCCGATGGAAGGGAAACGAGCAGTACTTC. Translated, it gives CATRWKGNEQYF.

This clonotype appeared many times. The chain couples TRBV6-2 or TRBV6-3 to TRBJ2-7, with D possibly being TRBD1 (6 bases). CDR1 and CDR2 (germline): MNHEY, SVGEGT. CDR3 length equals 13 residues. V was pared by 8 bases and J by 5 bases, with 16 bases between. CDR3 amino acids: CASLQGGWNEQYF. The DNA for the CDR3 is TGTGCCAGCTTACAGGGTGGCTGGAACGAGCAGTACTTC.

This clonotype was seen many times. The rearrangement uses TRBV5-8 and TRBJ1-6; 7 nucleotides line up with TRBD1. There are 16 residues in the CDR3. Per the germline V gene, CDR1 is SGHTS and CDR2 is YDEGEE. Trimming removed 4 bases from V and 5 bases from J; junction bases left unmatched: 9. For the CDR3, the DNA is TGTGCCAGCAGCCAACTGACAGGGCCACATAATTCACCCCTCCACTTT. It yields the protein CASSQLTGPHNSPLHF.

In its sample, this clonotype was seen many times. In nucleotides, the CDR3 is TGCAGCGCCGAGGGTTTGGCGGAAGCCTACAATGAGCAGTTCTTC. Amino acids: CSAEGLAEAYNEQFF. The rearrangement uses TRBV29-1 and TRBJ2-1; TRBD2 is a possible D gene (5 bases). Germline values: CDR1 SQVTM, CDR2 ANQGSEA. Trimming pared 7 bases from V and 2 bases from J, leaving 18 bases between. The CDR3 extends over 15 amino acids.

This clonotype occurred many times. The gene calls are TRBV10-3 and TRBJ2-7; 9 bases align to TRBD1. CDR1 ENHRY and CDR2 SYGVKD come from the germline V gene. With 2 bases clipped from V and 2 bases from J, the junction kept 1 base outside the gene matches. The CDR3 sequence is 14 residues long. The CDR3 DNA is TGTGCCATCAGTGAGGGGACAGGGACCTACGAGCAGTACTTC. This sequence encodes CAISEGTGTYEQYF.

The CDR3 is CASSQGQGGNEKLFF. In DNA, the CDR3 is TGTGCCAGCAGCCAAGGACAGGGGGGAAATGAAAAACTGTTTTTT. The rearrangement joins TRBV3-1 to TRBJ1-4; TRBD1 matches at 9 bases. From germline, CDR1 is LGHDT and CDR2 YNNKEL (reference sequence). Germline trimming cut 1 base from V and 5 bases from J; bases unmatched to any gene: 2. CDR3 length: 15 amino acids. The full variable domain, in which reference TRBV3-1 and TRBJ1-4 provide the parts outside the CDR3, is DTAVSQTPKYLVTQMGNDKSIKCEQNLGHDTMYWYKQDSKKFLKIMFSYNNKELIINETVPNRFSPKSPDKAHLNLHINSLELGDSAVYFCASSQGQGGNEKLFFGSGTQLSVL.

The chain employs TRBV4-1 and TRBJ1-2, with D hard to call. The CDR3 is 12 amino acids. Trimming cost V 10 bases and J 5 bases, with 14 bases left between them. The germline gives CDR1 MGHRA, CDR2 YSYEKL. This chain's CDR3 is CATHDGRYGYTF. The CDR3 coding sequence is TGCGCCACCCACGACGGAAGATATGGCTACACCTTC.

This clonotype has at least ten counts. The V call is TRBV19, the J call TRBJ1-6; a weak D match, TRBD1 (5 bases). V was pared by 4 bases and J by 7 bases, with 17 bases between. This CDR3 has 16 amino acids. Germline V gene data show CDR1 as LNHDA and CDR2 as SQIVND (reference sequence). CDR3 nucleotide sequence: TGTGCCAGTAGTACCCGACAGCAAGTCGGGAATTCACCCCTCCACTTT. It encodes CASSTRQQVGNSPLHF.

Comments on this clonotype: This may arise from a read error, as a much more abundant clone is one base away. The chain recombines TRBV5-1 with TRBJ1-3; D ambiguous. CDR3 size: 13 residues. The germline gives CDR1 SGHRS, CDR2 YFSETQ. The CDR3 is CASGLFSGNTIYF. CDR3 coding DNA: TGCGCCAGCGGCTTGTTCAGTGGAAACACCATATATTTT.

The chain combines TRBV6-6 with TRBJ2-5; D tentatively reads TRBD1 or TRBD2 (6 bases each). The CDR3 is 16 residues long. Trimming took off 5 bases at V and 1 base at J, with 17 bases between the two ends. Per the germline V gene, CDR1 is MNHNY and CDR2 is SVGAGI (reference sequence). The CDR3 coding sequence is TGTGCCAGCAGTCTAAGCGGGTTGGGGGCCCAAGAGACCCAGTACTTC. As protein: CASSLSGLGAQETQYF.